A selection of T cell receptor beta chains follows, all from one sample in a study of blood T cell repertoires in COVID-19. Clones were read by immunoSEQ multiplex PCR, and TCRdb kept only the in-frame ones, dropping some. In the table there are 60,000 to 90,000 clones, about 79% of which are singletons. The sequencing sample was made of peripheral blood. Receptors were obtained from a woman aged 45-65 years with acute or convalescent COVID-19. Both conserved end residues are part of each CDR3. D genes are given only for firm matches. Some rows mark clone size as missing; the rest say once, few, many or name a class of expanded clone.

once,TRBV28,TRBJ1-4,.,CASTQGRREKLFF,TGTGCCAGCACCCAGGGGAGAAGGGAAAAACTGTTTTTT
.,TRBV28,TRBJ2-3,.,CASRWTGYTDTQYF,TGTGCCAGCCGGTGGACTGGTTACACAGATACGCAGTATTTT
few,TRBV18,TRBJ1-5,.,CASSTGGNQPQHF,TGTGCCAGCTCCACAGGTGGCAATCAGCCCCAGCATTTT
.,TRBV7-3,TRBJ2-1,.,CASSLGPRRSIYNEQFF,TGTGCCAGCAGCTTAGGGCCCCGCAGGTCCATCTACAATGAGCAGTTCTTC
.,TRBV4-3,TRBJ2-5,.,CASSQVFGETQYF,TGCGCCAGCAGCCAAGTCTTCGGAGAGACCCAGTACTTC
once,TRBV18,TRBJ2-7,.,CASSPSLTAIDEQYF,TGTGCCAGCTCACCATCCTTGACAGCGATAGACGAGCAGTACTTC
few,TRBV30,TRBJ2-3,TRBD1,CAWSETGGLADTQYF,TGTGCCTGGAGCGAGACAGGGGGCTTAGCAGATACGCAGTATTTT
.,TRBV6-1,TRBJ1-2,.,CASREGAYYGYTF,TGTGCCAGCAGGGAAGGGGCCTACTATGGCTACACCTTC
.,TRBV5-8,TRBJ1-5,.,CASSNYAGLPQHF,TGTGCCAGCAGCAATTACGCAGGACTGCCCCAGCATTTT
.,TRBV7-2,TRBJ2-3,TRBD2,CASSLKVLAGGLGTDTQYF,TGTGCCAGCAGCCTCAAGGTGCTAGCGGGAGGGTTGGGCACAGATACGCAGTATTTT
.,TRBV5-1,TRBJ2-2,TRBD2,CASGPGGDSLGVTGELFF,TGCGCCAGCGGACCGGGGGGTGACTCCCTCGGAGTAACCGGGGAGCTGTTTTTT
.,TRBV11-3,TRBJ2-5,TRBD2,CASSRGLAGGLQETQYF,TGTGCCAGCAGCCGGGGACTAGCGGGAGGTCTCCAAGAGACCCAGTACTTC
.,TRBV7-9,TRBJ1-6,TRBD1,CASSPEGQFLHF,TGTGCCAGCAGTCCGGAGGGACAGTTCCTCCACTTT
once,TRBV5-6,TRBJ1-1,.,CASGRENTEAFF,TGTGCCAGCGGGAGGGAGAACACTGAAGCTTTCTTT
.,TRBV10-1,TRBJ2-2,.,CASTETGLPSTGELFF,TGCGCCAGCACCGAGACAGGCCTTCCCTCCACCGGGGAGCTGTTTTTT
.,TRBV18,TRBJ1-3,TRBD1,CASSPFPGGSGNTIYF,TGTGCCAGCTCACCTTTCCCAGGGGGCTCTGGAAACACCATATATTTT
.,TRBV2,TRBJ1-5,.,CASRKGANQPQHF,TGTGCCAGCAGGAAGGGAGCGAATCAGCCCCAGCATTTT
once,TRBV9,TRBJ1-2,.,CASSRLAGSNYGYTF,TGTGCCAGCAGCCGTTTGGCGGGTTCTAACTATGGCTACACCTTC
.,TRBV2,TRBJ1-5,.,CASNRDSNQPQHF,TGTGCCAGCAACAGGGACAGCAATCAGCCCCAGCATTTT
.,TRBV5-1,TRBJ2-1,TRBD2,CASSLPSGSNEQFF,TGCGCCAGCAGCTTGCCTAGCGGGAGCAATGAGCAGTTCTTC
few,TRBV9,TRBJ1-1,.,CASSVLSGSLAFF,TGTGCCAGCAGCGTATTGTCAGGGTCGCTTGCTTTCTTT
.,TRBV6-5,TRBJ1-2,.,CASSYRQNGYGYTF,TGTGCCAGCAGTTACCGACAGAACGGCTATGGCTACACCTTC
.,TRBV27,TRBJ2-1,TRBD2,CASSFLAGGSYNEQFF,TGTGCCAGCAGTTTTCTAGCGGGGGGTTCCTACAATGAGCAGTTCTTC
.,TRBV3-1/TRBV3-2,TRBJ2-7,TRBD2,CASTPGGGYEQYF,TGTGCCAGCACCCCCGGCGGGGGTTACGAGCAGTACTTC
.,TRBV9,TRBJ1-4,.,CASSPDRGEGVEKLFF,TGTGCCAGCAGCCCAGACCGCGGAGAAGGGGTCGAAAAACTGTTTTTT
.,TRBV11-2,TRBJ1-4,TRBD1,CASRFRGREKLFF,TGTGCCAGCCGGTTCAGGGGGAGGGAAAAACTGTTTTTT
.,TRBV6-5,TRBJ1-1,TRBD1,CASSRQGTEAFF,TGTGCCAGCAGTAGACAGGGGACGGAAGCTTTCTTT
.,TRBV7-9,TRBJ1-4,.,CASSFVREKLFF,TGTGCCAGCAGCTTTGTGAGGGAAAAACTGTTTTTT
.,TRBV7-9,TRBJ1-5,.,CASSSGDASNQPQHF,TGTGCCAGCAGCTCCGGGGATGCGAGCAATCAGCCCCAGCATTTT
.,TRBV6-2/TRBV6-3,TRBJ2-7,TRBD2,CASSYSLGRGEQYF,TGTGCCAGCAGTTACTCGCTGGGGAGGGGCGAGCAGTACTTC
.,TRBV28,TRBJ2-7,TRBD1,CASGLTGGNEQYF,TGTGCCAGCGGATTAACAGGGGGCAACGAGCAGTACTTC
once,TRBV7-2,TRBJ2-5,TRBD2,CASGGRARETQYF,TGTGCCAGCGGCGGGAGGGCCCGGGAGACCCAGTACTTC
.,TRBV5-6,TRBJ2-5,TRBD2,CASSSWGGSGLETQYF,TGTGCCAGCTCTAGTTGGGGGGGGTCCGGTCTGGAGACCCAGTACTTC
.,TRBV18,TRBJ1-5,.,CASSPLGSGSNQPQHF,TGTGCCAGCTCACCATTAGGTTCGGGAAGCAATCAGCCCCAGCATTTT
.,TRBV6-5,TRBJ2-7,.,CASKGGGSASYEQYF,TGTGCCAGCAAAGGGGGGGGGTCCGCATCCTACGAGCAGTACTTC
.,TRBV9,TRBJ2-1,TRBD2,CAILSMNSGSNNEQFF,TGTGCCATCCTCTCAATGAATAGCGGGTCGAACAATGAGCAGTTCTTC
few,TRBV9,TRBJ1-2,TRBD1,CASSVAWDRGFGYTF,TGTGCCAGCAGCGTAGCTTGGGACAGGGGTTTTGGCTACACCTTC
.,TRBV7-2,TRBJ1-1,.,CASSLVTGTEAFF,TGTGCCAGCAGCTTAGTGACTGGGACTGAAGCTTTCTTT
.,TRBV18,TRBJ2-3,.,CASSPLGPRGTDTQYF,TGTGCCAGCTCACCGTTGGGACCCCGGGGGACAGATACGCAGTATTTT
.,TRBV7-2,TRBJ2-3,TRBD2,CASSPERGSTDTQYF,TGTGCCAGCAGCCCTGAGCGGGGGAGTACAGATACGCAGTATTTT
.,TRBV14,TRBJ2-7,.,CASSQEWAEQYF,TGTGCCAGCAGCCAAGAGTGGGCCGAGCAGTACTTC
.,TRBV7-3,TRBJ2-1,TRBD2,CASSFGGGSYNEQFF,TGTGCCAGCAGCTTTGGCGGGGGGTCCTACAATGAGCAGTTCTTC
.,TRBV29-1,TRBJ1-2,.,CSVEDRQGGYTF,TGCAGCGTTGAAGATCGTCAGGGTGGCTACACCTTC
once,TRBV7-8,TRBJ1-4,TRBD1,CASSPHPIDRANEKLFF,TGTGCCAGCAGCCCTCACCCTATAGACAGGGCGAATGAAAAACTGTTTTTT
.,TRBV6-2/TRBV6-3,TRBJ2-7,TRBD2,CASSLAGVGEQYF,TGTGCCAGCAGTTTGGCGGGGGTAGGGGAGCAGTACTTC
.,TRBV7-9,TRBJ2-7,.,CASSPPGQFYEQYF,TGTGCCAGCAGCCCCCCGGGACAATTCTACGAGCAGTACTTC
.,TRBV4-1,TRBJ2-7,TRBD1,CASSSRDRGSRQYF,TGCGCCAGCAGCTCCCGGGACAGGGGGAGTCGGCAGTACTTC
.,TRBV10-3,TRBJ1-6,TRBD1,CATTGQGVFNSPLHF,TGTGCCACCACGGGACAGGGCGTTTTCAATTCACCCCTCCACTTT
few,TRBV9,TRBJ2-6,.,CASSLTSGSGANVLTF,TGTGCCAGCAGCCTTACCTCAGGCTCTGGGGCCAACGTCCTGACTTTC
.,TRBV23-1,TRBJ1-1,TRBD1,CASRLTKQGPGEAFF,TGCGCCAGCCGTCTAACGAAACAGGGGCCGGGTGAAGCTTTCTTT
.,TRBV27,TRBJ1-6,TRBD1,CASSLRTAGGGSPLHF,TGTGCCAGCAGTTTACGAACCGCAGGGGGCGGGTCACCCCTCCACTTT
.,TRBV5-1,TRBJ2-3,TRBD1,CASSRTGGFGDTQYF,TGCGCCAGCAGCCGGACAGGGGGGTTCGGAGATACGCAGTATTTT
.,TRBV27,TRBJ1-2,.,CASSLSSGGYNYGYTF,TGTGCCAGCAGTTTATCGAGCGGGGGATATAACTATGGCTACACCTTC
.,TRBV15,TRBJ2-5,TRBD1,CATSRDRTGAPQETQYF,TGTGCCACCAGCAGAGATAGGACAGGGGCACCCCAAGAGACCCAGTACTTC
.,TRBV7-8,TRBJ1-2,TRBD1,CASSPGQGYGYTF,TGTGCCAGCAGCCCCGGACAGGGCTATGGCTACACCTTC
.,TRBV6-6,TRBJ2-3,TRBD2,CASSSRLAGGTDTQYF,TGTGCCAGCAGTTCCCGACTAGCGGGAGGAACAGATACGCAGTATTTT
.,TRBV9,TRBJ2-3,.,CASSVEGGGPFTGTDTQYF,TGTGCCAGCAGCGTAGAGGGGGGAGGGCCCTTCACCGGCACAGATACGCAGTATTTT
.,TRBV19,TRBJ2-2,.,CASKASANTGELFF,TGTGCCAGCAAAGCTTCCGCGAACACCGGGGAGCTGTTTTTT
.,TRBV6-4,TRBJ2-3,TRBD1,CASSTGGATDTQYF,TGTGCCAGCAGTACAGGGGGCGCCACAGATACGCAGTATTTT
.,TRBV24-1,TRBJ2-2,.,CATSRQALNTGELFF,TGTGCCACCAGTCGACAGGCCCTGAACACCGGGGAGCTGTTTTTT